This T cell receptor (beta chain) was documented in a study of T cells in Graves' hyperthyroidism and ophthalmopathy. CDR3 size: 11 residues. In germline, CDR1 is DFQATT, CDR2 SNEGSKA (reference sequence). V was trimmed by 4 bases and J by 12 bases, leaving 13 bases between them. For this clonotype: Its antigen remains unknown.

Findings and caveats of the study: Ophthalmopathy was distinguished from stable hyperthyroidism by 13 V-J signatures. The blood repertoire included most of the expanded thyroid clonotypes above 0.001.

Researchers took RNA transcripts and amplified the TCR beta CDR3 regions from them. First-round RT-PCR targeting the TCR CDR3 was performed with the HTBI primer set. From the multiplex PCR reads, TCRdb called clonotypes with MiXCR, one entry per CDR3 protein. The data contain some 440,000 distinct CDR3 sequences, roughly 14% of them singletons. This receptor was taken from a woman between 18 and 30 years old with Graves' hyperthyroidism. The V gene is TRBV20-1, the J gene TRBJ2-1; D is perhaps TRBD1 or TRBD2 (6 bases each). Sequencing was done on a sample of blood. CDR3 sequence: CSATGAPGQFF. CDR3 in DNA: TGCAGTGCTACGGGGGCCCCCGGGCAGTTCTTC.